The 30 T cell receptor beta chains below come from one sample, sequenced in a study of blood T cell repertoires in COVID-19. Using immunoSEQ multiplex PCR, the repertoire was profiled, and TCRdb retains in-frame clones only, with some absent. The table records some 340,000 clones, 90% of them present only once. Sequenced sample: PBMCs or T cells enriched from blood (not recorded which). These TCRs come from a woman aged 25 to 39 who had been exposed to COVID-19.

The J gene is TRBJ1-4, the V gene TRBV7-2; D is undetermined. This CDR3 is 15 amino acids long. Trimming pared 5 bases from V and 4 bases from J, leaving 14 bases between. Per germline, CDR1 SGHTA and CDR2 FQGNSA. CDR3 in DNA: TGTGCCAGCAGCGTACTGGGCAGAGTTAATGAAAAACTGTTTTTT. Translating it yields CASSVLGRVNEKLFF.

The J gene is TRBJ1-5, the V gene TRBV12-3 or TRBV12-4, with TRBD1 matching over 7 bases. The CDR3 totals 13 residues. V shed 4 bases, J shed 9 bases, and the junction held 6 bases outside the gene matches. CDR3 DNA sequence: TGTGCCAGCAGTTGGAGGGGGCAAGGGCCCCAGCATTTT. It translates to CASSWRGQGPQHF.

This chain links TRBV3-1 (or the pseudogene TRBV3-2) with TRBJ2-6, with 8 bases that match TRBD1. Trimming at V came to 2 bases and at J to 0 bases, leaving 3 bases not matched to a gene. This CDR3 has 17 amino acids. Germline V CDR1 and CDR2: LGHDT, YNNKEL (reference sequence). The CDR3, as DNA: TGTGCCAGCAGCCAACCCGGGACAGGCTCTGGGGCCAACGTCCTGACTTTC. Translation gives CASSQPGTGSGANVLTF.

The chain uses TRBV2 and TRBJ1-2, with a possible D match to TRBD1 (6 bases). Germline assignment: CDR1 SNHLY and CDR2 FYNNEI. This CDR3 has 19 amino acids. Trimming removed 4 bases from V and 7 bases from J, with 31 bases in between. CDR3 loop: CASSVPRTGYGTLEGGYTF. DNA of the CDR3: TGTGCCAGCAGTGTACCCAGAACAGGGTACGGTACTCTTGAGGGTGGCTACACCTTC.

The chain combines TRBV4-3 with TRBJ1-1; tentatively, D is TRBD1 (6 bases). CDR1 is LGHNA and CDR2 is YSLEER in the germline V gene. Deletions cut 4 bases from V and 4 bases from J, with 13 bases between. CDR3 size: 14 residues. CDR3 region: CASSPLGGGTEAFF. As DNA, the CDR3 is TGCGCCAGCAGCCCCTTGGGAGGGGGCACTGAAGCTTTCTTT.

The CDR3, as DNA: TGCGCCAGCAGCCAAGAAGTCTTCAGGCACTCTGGAAACACCATATATTTT. It specifies CASSQEVFRHSGNTIYF. This rearrangement joins TRBV4-3 to TRBJ1-3; no clear D gene. V was cut by 0 bases and J by 0 bases, with 12 bases left in between. The CDR3 has 17 amino acids. CDR1 and CDR2 from the germline V gene are LGHNA and YSLEER.

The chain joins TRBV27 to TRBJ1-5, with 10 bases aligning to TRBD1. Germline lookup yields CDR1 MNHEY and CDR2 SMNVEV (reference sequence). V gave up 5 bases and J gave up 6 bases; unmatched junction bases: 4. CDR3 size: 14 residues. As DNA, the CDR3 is TGTGCCAGCAGTCCGGGACAGGGGCGTCAGCCCCAGCATTTT. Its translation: CASSPGQGRQPQHF.

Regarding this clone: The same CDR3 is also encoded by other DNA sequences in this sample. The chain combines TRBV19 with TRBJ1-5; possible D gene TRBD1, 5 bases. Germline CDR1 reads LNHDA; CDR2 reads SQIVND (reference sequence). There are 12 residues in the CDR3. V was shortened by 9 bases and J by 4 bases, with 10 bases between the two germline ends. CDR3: CASRAGNQPQHF. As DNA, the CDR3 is TGTGCCAGCAGGGCAGGGAATCAGCCCCAGCATTTT. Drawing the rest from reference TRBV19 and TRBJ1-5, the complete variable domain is DGGITQSPKYLFRKEGQNVTLSCEQNLNHDAMYWYRQDPGQGLRLIYYSQIVNDFQKGDIAEGYSVSREKKESFPLTVTSAQKNPTAFYLCASRAGNQPQHFGDGTRLSIL.

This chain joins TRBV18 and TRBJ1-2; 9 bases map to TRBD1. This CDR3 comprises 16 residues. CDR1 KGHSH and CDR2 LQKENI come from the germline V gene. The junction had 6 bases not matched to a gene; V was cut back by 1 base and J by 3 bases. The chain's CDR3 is CASSPLLGQGDYGYTF. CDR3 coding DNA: TGTGCCAGCTCACCACTATTGGGACAGGGCGACTATGGCTACACCTTC.

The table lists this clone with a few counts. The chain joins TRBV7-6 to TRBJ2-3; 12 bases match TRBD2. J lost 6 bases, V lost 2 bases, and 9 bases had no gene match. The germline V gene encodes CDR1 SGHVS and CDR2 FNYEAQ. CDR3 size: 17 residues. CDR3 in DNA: TGTGCCAGCAGCTTACCACGGACTAGCGGGACGAGCGATACGCAGTATTTT. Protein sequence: CASSLPRTSGTSDTQYF.

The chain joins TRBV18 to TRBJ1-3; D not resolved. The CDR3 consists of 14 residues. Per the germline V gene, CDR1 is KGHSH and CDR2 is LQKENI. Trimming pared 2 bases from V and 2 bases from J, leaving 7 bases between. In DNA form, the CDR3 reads TGTGCCAGCTCACCAAAGGAGGCTGGAAACACCATATATTTT. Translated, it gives CASSPKEAGNTIYF. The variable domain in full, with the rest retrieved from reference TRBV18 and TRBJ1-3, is NAGVMQNPRHLVRRRGQEARLRCSPMKGHSHVYWYRQLPEEGLKFMVYLQKENIIDESGMPKERFSAEFPKEGPSILRIQQVVRGDSAAYFCASSPKEAGNTIYFGEGSWLTVV.

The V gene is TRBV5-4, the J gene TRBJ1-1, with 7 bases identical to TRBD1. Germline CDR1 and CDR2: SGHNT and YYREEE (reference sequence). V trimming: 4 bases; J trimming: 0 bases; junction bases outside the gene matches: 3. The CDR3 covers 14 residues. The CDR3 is CASSQTGVNTEAFF. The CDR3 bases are TGTGCCAGCAGCCAAACAGGGGTGAACACTGAAGCTTTCTTT.

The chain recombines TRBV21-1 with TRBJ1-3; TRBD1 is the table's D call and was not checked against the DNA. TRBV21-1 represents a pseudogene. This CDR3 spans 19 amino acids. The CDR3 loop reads CASSKYGGTDHHSGNTIYF. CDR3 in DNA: TGTGCCAGCAGCAAATACGGCGGGACAGATCATCACTCTGGAAACACCATATATTTT.

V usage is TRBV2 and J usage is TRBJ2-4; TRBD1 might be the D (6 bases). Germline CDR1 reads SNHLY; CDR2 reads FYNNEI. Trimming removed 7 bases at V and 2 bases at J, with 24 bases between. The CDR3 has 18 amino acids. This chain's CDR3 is CASTVSTLDSPSKNIQYF. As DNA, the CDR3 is TGTGCCAGCACCGTATCCACCTTGGACAGTCCTTCCAAAAACATTCAGTACTTC.

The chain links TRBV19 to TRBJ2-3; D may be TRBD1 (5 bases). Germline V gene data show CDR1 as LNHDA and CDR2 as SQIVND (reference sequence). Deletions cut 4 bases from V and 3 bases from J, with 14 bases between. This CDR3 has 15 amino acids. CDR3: CASSSTGLRTDTQYF. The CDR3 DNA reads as TGTGCCAGTAGTAGCACAGGCTTAAGGACAGATACGCAGTATTTT. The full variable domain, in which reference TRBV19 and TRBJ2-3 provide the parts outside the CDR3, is DGGITQSPKYLFRKEGQNVTLSCEQNLNHDAMYWYRQDPGQGLRLIYYSQIVNDFQKGDIAEGYSVSREKKESFPLTVTSAQKNPTAFYLCASSSTGLRTDTQYFGPGTRLTVL.

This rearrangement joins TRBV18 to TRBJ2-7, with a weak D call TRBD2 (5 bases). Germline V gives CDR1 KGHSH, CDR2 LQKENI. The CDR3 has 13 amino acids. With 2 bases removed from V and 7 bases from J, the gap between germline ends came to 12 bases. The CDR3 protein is CASSPGPSGEQYF. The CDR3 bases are TGTGCCAGCTCACCAGGACCATCGGGGGAGCAGTACTTC.

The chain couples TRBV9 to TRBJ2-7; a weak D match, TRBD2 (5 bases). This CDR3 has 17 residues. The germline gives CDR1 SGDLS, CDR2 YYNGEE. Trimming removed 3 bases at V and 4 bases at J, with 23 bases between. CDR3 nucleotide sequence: TGTGCCAGCAGCGCGGGCGCCTATCAACAACCGGGGTACGAGCAGTACTTC. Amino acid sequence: CASSAGAYQQPGYEQYF.

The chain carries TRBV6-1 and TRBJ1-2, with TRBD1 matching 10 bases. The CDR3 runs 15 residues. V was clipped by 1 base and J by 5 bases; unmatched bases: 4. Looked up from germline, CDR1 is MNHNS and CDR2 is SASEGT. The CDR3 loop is CASSEVGTGAYGYTF. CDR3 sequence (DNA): TGTGCCAGCAGTGAAGTCGGGACAGGGGCTTATGGCTACACCTTC.

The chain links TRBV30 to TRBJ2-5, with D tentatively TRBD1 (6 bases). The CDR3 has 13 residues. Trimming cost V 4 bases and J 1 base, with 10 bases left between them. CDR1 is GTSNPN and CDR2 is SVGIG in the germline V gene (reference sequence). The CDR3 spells CAWTHRVQETQYF. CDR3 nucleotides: TGTGCCTGGACCCACAGGGTCCAAGAGACCCAGTACTTC.

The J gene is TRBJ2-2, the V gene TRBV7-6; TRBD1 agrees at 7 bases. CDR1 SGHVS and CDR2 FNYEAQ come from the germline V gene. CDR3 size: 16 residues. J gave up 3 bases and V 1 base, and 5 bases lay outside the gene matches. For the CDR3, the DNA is TGTGCCAGCAGCTTAGAGGCAGGGGGTTACACCGGGGAGCTGTTTTTT. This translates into CASSLEAGGYTGELFF.

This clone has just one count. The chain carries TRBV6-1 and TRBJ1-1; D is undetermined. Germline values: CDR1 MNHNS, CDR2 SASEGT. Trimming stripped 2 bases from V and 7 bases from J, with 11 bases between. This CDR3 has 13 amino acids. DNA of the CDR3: TGTGCCAGCAGTGAAAGAAGACAACTTGAAGCTTTCTTT. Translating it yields CASSERRQLEAFF.

For the CDR3, the DNA is TGTGCCTGGAGTTACGCGGGGGGACCCTCCCCCTATGGCTACACCTTC. Translated, it gives CAWSYAGGPSPYGYTF. The chain is built from TRBV30 and TRBJ1-2; D is possibly TRBD1 (5 bases). The CDR3 has 16 amino acids. CDR1 is GTSNPN, CDR2 SVGIG, per germline (reference sequence). The V gene lost 2 bases and the J gene lost 4 bases, with 20 bases spanning the gap.

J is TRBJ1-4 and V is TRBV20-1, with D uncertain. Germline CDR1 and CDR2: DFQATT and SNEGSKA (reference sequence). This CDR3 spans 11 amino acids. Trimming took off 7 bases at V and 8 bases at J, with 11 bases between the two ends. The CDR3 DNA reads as TGCAGTGTAAAGCGGTTGGAAAAACTGTTTTTT. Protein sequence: CSVKRLEKLFF.

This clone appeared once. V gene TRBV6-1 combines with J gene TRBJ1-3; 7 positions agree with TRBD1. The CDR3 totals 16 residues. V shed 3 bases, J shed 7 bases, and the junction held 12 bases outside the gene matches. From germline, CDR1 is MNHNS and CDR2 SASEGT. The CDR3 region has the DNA TGTGCCAGCAGTGACCAGCCGCAGGGGGGAGGTAACACCATATATTTT. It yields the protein CASSDQPQGGGNTIYF.

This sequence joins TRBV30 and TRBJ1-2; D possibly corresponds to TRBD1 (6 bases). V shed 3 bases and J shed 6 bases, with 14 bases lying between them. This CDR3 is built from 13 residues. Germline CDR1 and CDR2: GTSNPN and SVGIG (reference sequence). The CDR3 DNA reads TGTGCCTGGAGCCCAGGGGTGAGGAATGGCTACACCTTC. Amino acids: CAWSPGVRNGYTF.

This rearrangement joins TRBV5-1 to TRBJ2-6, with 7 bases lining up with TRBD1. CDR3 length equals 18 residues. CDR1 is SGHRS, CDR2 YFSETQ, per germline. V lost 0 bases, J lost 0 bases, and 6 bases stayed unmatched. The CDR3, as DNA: TGCGCCAGCAGCTTGGTAGGGACAGCAGCCTCTGGGGCCAACGTCCTGACTTTC. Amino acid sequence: CASSLVGTAASGANVLTF.

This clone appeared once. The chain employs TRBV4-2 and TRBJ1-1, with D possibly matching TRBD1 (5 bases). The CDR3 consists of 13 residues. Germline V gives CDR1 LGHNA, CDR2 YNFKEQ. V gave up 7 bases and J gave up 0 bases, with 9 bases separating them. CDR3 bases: TGTGCCAGCATTTCACAGGTGAACACTGAAGCTTTCTTT. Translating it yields CASISQVNTEAFF.

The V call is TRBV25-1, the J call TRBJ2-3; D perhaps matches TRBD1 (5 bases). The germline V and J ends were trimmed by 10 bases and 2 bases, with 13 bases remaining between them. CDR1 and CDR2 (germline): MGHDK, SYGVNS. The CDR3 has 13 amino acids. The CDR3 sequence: CAILKTDTDTQYF. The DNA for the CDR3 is TGTGCCATCCTTAAGACAGACACAGATACGCAGTATTTT.

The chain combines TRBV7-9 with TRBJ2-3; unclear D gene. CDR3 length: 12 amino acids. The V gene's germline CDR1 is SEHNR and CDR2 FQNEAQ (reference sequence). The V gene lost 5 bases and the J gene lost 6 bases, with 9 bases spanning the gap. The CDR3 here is CASSHYSDTQYF. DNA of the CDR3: TGTGCCAGCAGCCACTACTCGGATACGCAGTATTTT.

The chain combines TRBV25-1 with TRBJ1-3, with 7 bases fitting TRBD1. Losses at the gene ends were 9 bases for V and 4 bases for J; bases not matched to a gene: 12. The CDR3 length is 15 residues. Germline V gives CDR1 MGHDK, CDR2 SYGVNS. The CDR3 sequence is CARKGAPGVGNTIYF. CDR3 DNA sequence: TGTGCCAGGAAGGGGGCACCGGGGGTCGGAAACACCATATATTTT.